Included here is one T cell receptor (beta chain) sequence, with context. The antigen remains unidentified. It was at deep level that the assay was run. Sequenced by immunoSEQ multiplex PCR; TCRdb stores in-frame clones only, minus some. In the table there are about 600,000 clones, roughly 95% of which are singletons. The entry originates in a study of shared clonotypes between healthy human individuals. Study-wide context: A donor's plate count was three for CD4 naive and three for CD4 memory; CD8 naive had two and CD8 memory one.

The study's findings and limits: Against clonotypes common to all four donors, non-shared ones had lower generation probabilities.

CD8 cells classed as naive were CD45RO-negative and positively selected for CCR7, excluding terminally differentiated effector memory CD45RA+ cells. CDR3 length equals 17 residues. Trimming pared 7 bases from V and 0 bases from J, leaving 19 bases between. Germline values: CDR1 LNHDA, CDR2 SQIVND (reference sequence). The sample consisted of naive CD8+ T cells sorted from blood. This TCR came from a woman aged 30 to 39 in good health. This chain uses TRBV19 with TRBJ1-3; unclear D gene. CDR3 coding DNA: TGTGCCAGTATTGCAGGAGAGCCGGTAAACTCTGGAAACACCATATATTTT. Translating it yields CASIAGEPVNSGNTIYF.